This TCR beta chain was sequenced in a study of blood T cell repertoires in COVID-19. Study at large: The origin of the acute and convalescent COVID-19 samples was the United States, Italy and Spain. PBMCs, B-cell-depleted T cells, or T cells were the source of the cDNA or gDNA that made up the material.

Produced via immunoSEQ multiplex PCR; TCRdb's table is partial and in-frame only. The data hold 130,000 to 150,000 clones, with around nine tenths observed a single time. Germline CDR1 is SGHDT and CDR2 is YYEEEE. This CDR3 contains 15 residues. V was clipped by 0 bases and J by 8 bases, with 17 bases between them. This clonotype originated in a woman between 40 and 50 years old with acute or convalescent COVID-19. The chain uses TRBV5-6 and TRBJ1-1; D call uncertain. The source material was peripheral blood. The CDR3 is CASSLANFRFEEAFF. CDR3 nucleotides: TGTGCCAGCAGCTTGGCCAATTTCCGGTTCGAGGAAGCTTTCTTT.